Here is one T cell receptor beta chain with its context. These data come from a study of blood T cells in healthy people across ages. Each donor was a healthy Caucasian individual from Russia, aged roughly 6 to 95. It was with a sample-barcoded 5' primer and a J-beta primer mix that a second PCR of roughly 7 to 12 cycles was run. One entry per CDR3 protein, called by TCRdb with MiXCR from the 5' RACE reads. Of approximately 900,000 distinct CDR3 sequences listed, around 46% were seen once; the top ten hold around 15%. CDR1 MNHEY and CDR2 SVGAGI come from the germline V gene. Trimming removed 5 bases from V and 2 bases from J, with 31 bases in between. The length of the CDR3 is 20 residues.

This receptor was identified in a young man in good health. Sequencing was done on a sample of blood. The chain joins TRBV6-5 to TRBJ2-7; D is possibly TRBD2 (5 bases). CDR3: CASSLSEWRPRSSKAYEQYF. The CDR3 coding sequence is TGTGCCAGCAGTCTCTCGGAATGGAGGCCCAGATCGTCTAAGGCCTACGAGCAGTACTTC.